Here is one T cell receptor beta chain with its context. The antigen is undetermined. This sample was included in a study of cytomegalovirus exposure and HLA in healthy donors. Primers: 60 Vbeta forward and 13 Jbeta reverse. Measured with immunoSEQ multiplex PCR; TCRdb has only the in-frame clones, and not every one. The sample yields over 85,000 clones, around 85% seen once. CDR3 length: 14 amino acids. Trimming took 2 bases from V and 4 from J; bases not matched to a gene: 4. Germline assignment: CDR1 GTSNPN and CDR2 SVGIG (reference sequence). Findings and limits, study-wide: An analysis was carried out later, and it reportedly showed fewer N-insertions in an Asian-associated ancestry cluster than the roughly 700-donor mean. The study assumed roughly uniform donor sequencing depth for presence/absence analyses. TCR beta V- and J-gene trimming, according to a later analysis, was linked to a missense DCLRE1C variant.

Though nominally healthy at sampling, donors likely had unrecorded immune exposures. Sequenced input: PBMCs. The genes are TRBV30 and TRBJ2-3; 9 bases are shared with TRBD2. This receptor was taken from a man younger than 40 in good health and CMV-seropositive. This CDR3 reads CAWSRTSASDTQYF. The CDR3 DNA reads TGTGCCTGGAGTAGGACTAGCGCGTCAGATACGCAGTATTTT.